The clone carrying this T cell receptor (beta chain) was detected only a few times. The CDR3 loop spans 15 amino acids. Germline values: CDR1 MNHNS, CDR2 SASEGT. Trimming removed 3 bases from V and 1 base from J, with 13 bases in between. This record comes from a study of control samples from healthy donors and cancer patients. The method was immunoSEQ multiplex PCR; TCRdb's version includes in-frame clones alone and lacks a portion of them. The profile shows some 73,000 clones, roughly 94% of them singletons. The sequencing input was blood. The V gene is TRBV6-1, the J gene TRBJ2-7; D tentatively fits TRBD1 or TRBD2 (6 bases each). This TCR was sampled from a woman between 40 and 55 years old in good health. CDR3 loop: CASSDEGGGSYEQYF. The CDR3 nucleotides read TGTGCCAGCAGTGACGAGGGGGGAGGTTCCTACGAGCAGTACTTC.